Reported below is one T cell receptor (beta chain). V shed 5 bases, J shed 10 bases, and the junction held 9 bases outside the gene matches. From germline, CDR1 is SGHDT and CDR2 YYEEEE. This CDR3 contains 14 residues. This record belongs to a study of blood T cell repertoires in COVID-19. Profiled with immunoSEQ multiplex PCR; TCRdb holds only in-frame clones, not every one. Among approximately 150,000 clones listed, around 84% were seen once. The gene calls are TRBV5-6 and TRBJ1-6; TRBD1 matches 7 bases. The TCR was taken from a woman older than 75 with acute or convalescent COVID-19. The sequencing sample was made of peripheral blood. This chain's CDR3 is CASSFTGVRSPLHF. The CDR3 nucleotides read TGTGCCAGCAGTTTTACAGGGGTGCGGTCACCCCTCCACTTT.